What follows is one T cell receptor beta chain and its context. Combining a sample-barcoded 5' primer with a J-beta primer mix, a second PCR ran for about 7 to 12 cycles. TCRdb reanalysed the 5' RACE reads using MiXCR and keeps one entry per CDR3 protein. Of around 990,000 distinct CDR3 sequences in the sample, around 25% were seen once. These data are taken from a study of blood T cells in healthy people across ages. This CDR3 has 13 residues. CDR1 is MNHEY, CDR2 SVGAGI, per germline. These records were also assigned to another study, of T cells of mothers and their children.

V and J are TRBV6-5 and TRBJ1-6, with unresolved D. Sequenced sample: blood. The TCR was taken from a girl aged 2-9 years in good health. DNA of the CDR3: TGTGCTGTAACCAGAGGTGTACATTCACCCCTCCACTTT. This translates into CAVTRGVHSPLHF.